This T cell receptor beta chain was identified in a study of control samples from healthy donors and cancer patients. This CDR3 has 14 amino acids. CDR1 is MNHEY, CDR2 SVGAGI, per germline. V gave up 4 bases and J gave up 3 bases; unmatched junction bases: 2. Libraries were prepared by immunoSEQ multiplex PCR; TCRdb keeps only in-frame clonotypes and omits some of them. The repertoire holds tens of thousands of clones, with about 90% as singletons. Sequencing input: blood. The chain carries TRBV6-5 and TRBJ2-3; 9 bases map to TRBD2. The receptor was derived from a man between 50 and 59 years old in good health. The chain's CDR3 is CASSFLAGTDTQYF. The CDR3 DNA is TGTGCCAGCAGTTTCCTAGCGGGGACAGATACGCAGTATTTT.